These 30 T cell receptor beta chains share one sample of origin, sequenced in a study of blood T cell repertoires in COVID-19. Sequenced by immunoSEQ multiplex PCR; TCRdb stores in-frame clones only, minus some. The sample shows roughly 150,000 clones, more than 70% of them seen only once. Sequenced: peripheral blood. Receptors originate from a woman aged 70-85 years who had recovered from COVID-19.

V gene TRBV5-1 combines with J gene TRBJ2-5; tentatively, D is TRBD1 (5 bases). Trimming cost V 1 base and J 5 bases, with 9 bases left between them. The CDR3 runs to 13 residues. Germline V gene sequence: CDR1 SGHRS, CDR2 YFSETQ. The CDR3: CASSLQGRETQYF. CDR3 sequence (DNA): TGCGCCAGCAGCTTGCAGGGCCGGGAGACCCAGTACTTC.

The rearrangement links TRBV10-3 to TRBJ1-1, with 9 bases aligning to TRBD1. The V gene's germline CDR1 is ENHRY and CDR2 SYGVKD. CDR3 length: 14 amino acids. V gave up 6 bases and J gave up 3 bases; unmatched junction bases: 5. CDR3 amino acids: CAISQDRGYTEAFF. CDR3 in DNA: TGTGCCATCAGCCAGGACAGGGGATACACTGAAGCTTTCTTT.

This chain uses TRBV7-3 with TRBJ2-2; 8 nucleotides match TRBD2. The CDR3 loop spans 17 amino acids. Trimming at V came to 2 bases and at J to 5 bases, leaving 10 bases not matched to a gene. Germline V gene sequence: CDR1 SGHTA, CDR2 FQGTGA. The CDR3, as DNA: TGTGCCAGCAGCTTATTTGGGACTAGTACATCGACCGGGGAGCTGTTTTTT. It specifies CASSLFGTSTSTGELFF.

This clone was observed a single time. Different DNA sequences within this sample yield the same CDR3. This sequence joins TRBV20-1 and TRBJ2-2; D is perhaps TRBD1 (6 bases). The CDR3 contains 15 residues. Germline values: CDR1 DFQATT, CDR2 SNEGSKA (reference sequence). Between the trimmed V and J ends, which lost 3 bases and 6 bases, there was a span of 17 bases. The CDR3 reads CSASPGQGHPGELFF. Written as DNA, the CDR3 is TGCAGTGCTAGTCCGGGGCAGGGGCACCCCGGGGAGCTGTTTTTT.

The rearrangement links TRBV27 to TRBJ2-3, with D maybe TRBD2 (6 bases). Germline CDR1 reads MNHEY; CDR2 reads SMNVEV (reference sequence). The CDR3 contains 14 residues. The ends were cut back, 5 bases at V and 10 bases at J, with 19 bases in the middle. CDR3: CASSHTGVGGAQYF. DNA of the CDR3: TGTGCCAGCAGTCATACGGGAGTGGGAGGAGCGCAGTATTTT.

There are a few counts of this clone. This rearrangement joins TRBV12-3 or TRBV12-4 to TRBJ2-1, with 8 bases lining up with TRBD2. CDR3 size: 13 residues. V shed 10 bases, J shed 3 bases, and the junction held 5 bases outside the gene matches. For the CDR3, the DNA is TGTGCCACCACTAGCGGAAACTACAATGAGCAGTTCTTC. This translates into CATTSGNYNEQFF.

This chain joins TRBV3-1 (or the pseudogene TRBV3-2) and TRBJ2-1; TRBD2 agrees at 11 bases. CDR1 is LGHDT and CDR2 is YNNKEL in the germline V gene (reference sequence). The CDR3 is 15 amino acids. With 4 bases clipped from V and 5 bases from J, the junction kept 4 bases outside the gene matches. Written as DNA, the CDR3 is TGTGCCAGCAGCCCCCAGGGACTAGCGGACAATGAGCAGTTCTTC. It specifies CASSPQGLADNEQFF.

The gene calls are TRBV28 and TRBJ1-1; TRBD1 is a possible D gene (5 bases). Germline values: CDR1 MDHEN, CDR2 SYDVKM. V shed 0 bases and J shed 11 bases, with 10 bases lying between them. The CDR3 consists of 12 residues. In DNA form, the CDR3 reads TGTGCCAGCAGTTTATGGGCCGGGGGGGCTTTCTTT. Translating it yields CASSLWAGGAFF. The full variable domain, its missing parts supplied by reference TRBV28 and TRBJ1-1, is DVKVTQSSRYLVKRTGEKVFLECVQDMDHENMFWYRQDPGLGLRLIYFSYDVKMKEKGDIPEGYSVSREKKERFSLILESASTNQTSMYLCASSLWAGGAFFGQGTRLTVV.

This clone turned up a few times. The CDR3 DNA follows: TGTGCCAGCACCCCCTTACGGTATGGCTACACCTTC. It codes for CASTPLRYGYTF. The chain is built from TRBV6-6 and TRBJ1-2; D is ambiguous. The germline gives CDR1 MNHNY, CDR2 SVGAGI (reference sequence). V was clipped by 7 bases and J by 5 bases, with 11 bases between them. The CDR3 totals 12 residues.

This chain connects TRBV27 to TRBJ1-4; tentative D call: TRBD1 (5 bases). The CDR3 extends over 15 amino acids. V lost 7 bases to trimming and J lost 3 bases, with 15 bases between them. The germline V gene has CDR1 MNHEY and CDR2 SMNVEV (reference sequence). This CDR3 reads CASTPLGESNEKLFF. CDR3 coding DNA: TGTGCCAGCACACCCCTAGGGGAATCTAATGAAAAACTGTTTTTT.

The rearrangement links TRBV4-3 to TRBJ2-7; tentative D call: TRBD1 (6 bases). This CDR3 spans 17 amino acids. V was shortened by 4 bases and J by 0 bases, with 19 bases between the two germline ends. Germline lookup yields CDR1 LGHNA and CDR2 YSLEER. CDR3 nucleotides: TGCGCCAGCAGCCCGTCCCTGGCAGGGGCCTTCTCCTACGAGCAGTACTTC. It is translated as CASSPSLAGAFSYEQYF.

This clone turned up a few times. CDR3 bases: TGTGCCAGCAGCCAAGGGACGGGAGGTGGGCAGTTCTTC. The encoded protein is CASSQGTGGGQFF. The chain links TRBV3-1 (or the pseudogene TRBV3-2) to TRBJ2-1, with 7 bases matching TRBD2. With 1 base clipped from V and 12 bases from J, the junction kept 6 bases outside the gene matches. Germline CDR1 and CDR2: LGHDT and YNNKEL (reference sequence). The CDR3 spans 13 residues.

This sequence joins TRBV7-3 and TRBJ1-5; 7 bases map to TRBD1. The junction had 8 bases not matched to a gene; V was cut back by 6 bases and J by 6 bases. The CDR3 spans 14 residues. Germline V gene data show CDR1 as SGHTA and CDR2 as FQGTGA. The CDR3, as DNA: TGTGCCAGCAGTCTAGGGGGCCTGGGTCAGCCCCAGCATTTT. Protein sequence: CASSLGGLGQPQHF.

This clone was seen only a few times. The J gene is TRBJ1-3, the V gene TRBV4-3, with D hard to call. CDR1 LGHNA and CDR2 YSLEER come from the germline V gene. The CDR3 is 21 amino acids. Trimming pared 0 bases from V and 1 base from J, leaving 25 bases between. The DNA of the CDR3 is TGCGCCAGCAGCCAAGAGTTGGTGGCAGGTTTCTCTCCTCTTTCTGGAAACACCATATATTTT. Its translation is CASSQELVAGFSPLSGNTIYF.

This clone appeared a single time. J is TRBJ2-1 and V is TRBV10-1; possible D gene TRBD2, 7 bases. There are 15 residues in the CDR3. Germline V gene lookup returns CDR1 WNHNN and CDR2 SYGVQD (reference sequence). V dropped 6 bases and J dropped 7 bases, with 19 bases sitting between them. The CDR3 DNA reads as TGCGCCAGCAGGGGGGCGGGGGCCCGACAGAATGAGCAGTTCTTC. This gives the protein CASRGAGARQNEQFF.

The CDR3 is CASSFGTGANTIYF. CDR3 DNA: TGTGCCAGCAGTTTCGGGACAGGGGCGAACACCATATATTTT. V usage is TRBV7-8 and J usage is TRBJ1-3, with 10 nucleotides matching TRBD1. The CDR3 runs 14 residues. Germline V gives CDR1 SGHVS, CDR2 FQNEAQ. Trimming cost V 6 bases and J 7 bases; bases outside gene matches: 6.

This chain uses TRBV19 with TRBJ2-4; D is perhaps TRBD2 (6 bases). CDR1 and CDR2 from the germline V gene are LNHDA and SQIVND (reference sequence). V lost 0 bases to trimming and J lost 0 bases, with 9 bases between them. This CDR3 spans 16 amino acids. This CDR3 reads CASSIDRGIAKNIQYF. Written as DNA, the CDR3 is TGTGCCAGTAGTATAGATCGGGGGATAGCCAAAAACATTCAGTACTTC. Drawing the rest from reference TRBV19 and TRBJ2-4, the complete variable domain is DGGITQSPKYLFRKEGQNVTLSCEQNLNHDAMYWYRQDPGQGLRLIYYSQIVNDFQKGDIAEGYSVSREKKESFPLTVTSAQKNPTAFYLCASSIDRGIAKNIQYFGAGTRLSVL.

The V gene is TRBV13, the J gene TRBJ2-7; D is undetermined. V lost 5 bases to trimming and J lost 6 bases, with 20 bases between them. The CDR3 contains 15 residues. Germline assignment: CDR1 PRHDT and CDR2 FYEKMQ (reference sequence). CDR3 sequence (DNA): TGTGCCAGCAGCCCGCCCCCAAGCCTCGTCACCGAGCAGTACTTC. It codes for CASSPPPSLVTEQYF.

The V and J genes are TRBV9 and TRBJ2-7, with D perhaps TRBD2 (5 bases). The CDR3 runs to 11 residues. In germline, CDR1 is SGDLS, CDR2 YYNGEE. Trimming left V 4 bases short and J 4 bases short, with 6 bases between. The CDR3 bases are TGTGCCAGCAGCACGGGGTACGAGCAGTACTTC. It encodes CASSTGYEQYF.

V and J are TRBV28 and TRBJ1-5; D unresolved. This CDR3 spans 16 amino acids. Trimming shortened V by 2 bases and J by 0 bases, and 11 bases separated the two germline ends. Germline V gene data show CDR1 as MDHEN and CDR2 as SYDVKM. The CDR3, as DNA: TGTGCCAGCAGTTTAGGGCAGTTGTATAGCAATCAGCCCCAGCATTTT. Translation: CASSLGQLYSNQPQHF.

The V gene is TRBV9, the J gene TRBJ1-2; D possibly corresponds to TRBD1 (6 bases). Germline lookup yields CDR1 SGDLS and CDR2 YYNGEE. This CDR3 spans 15 amino acids. V was shortened by 2 bases and J by 2 bases, with 13 bases between the two germline ends. CDR3 in DNA: TGTGCCAGCAGCGTGGACAGCCGTCCCAACTATGGCTACACCTTC. Amino acids: CASSVDSRPNYGYTF.

This clone appeared once. The genes are TRBV4-2 and TRBJ1-4; D is unresolved. V lost 6 bases to trimming and J lost 0 bases, with 5 bases between them. Germline V gene sequence: CDR1 LGHNA, CDR2 YNFKEQ. The length of the CDR3 is 13 residues. The CDR3 region is CASRLATNEKLFF. In DNA, the CDR3 is TGTGCCAGCAGACTGGCAACTAATGAAAAACTGTTTTTT.

V usage is TRBV18 and J usage is TRBJ2-1; 7 bases map to TRBD1. J lost 2 bases, V lost 5 bases, and 9 bases had no gene match. The germline V gene has CDR1 KGHSH and CDR2 LQKENI. There are 16 residues in the CDR3. The DNA for the CDR3 is TGTGCCAGCTCAAGCGACAGGGCGCGTACCTACAATGAGCAGTTCTTC. Translated, it gives CASSSDRARTYNEQFF.

This clone occurred once. The chain joins TRBV7-3 to TRBJ2-5; 8 bases are a match to TRBD1. This CDR3 contains 16 residues. J gave up 5 bases and V 1 base, and 9 bases lay outside the gene matches. The V gene's germline CDR1 is SGHTA and CDR2 FQGTGA. The CDR3 region has the DNA TGTGCCAGCAGCTTAAAACCGACAGGGGCTGATGAGACCCAGTACTTC. Translating gives CASSLKPTGADETQYF.

The V and J genes are TRBV5-1 and TRBJ2-1; D ambiguous. Trimming cost V 2 bases and J 5 bases, with 5 bases left between them. The CDR3 totals 12 residues. The V gene's germline CDR1 is SGHRS and CDR2 YFSETQ. CDR3 bases: TGCGCCAGCAGCTTCCAGAACAATGAGCAGTTCTTC. This encodes CASSFQNNEQFF. Full variable domain (outside the CDR3, taken from reference TRBV5-1 and TRBJ2-1): KAGVTQTPRYLIKTRGQQVTLSCSPISGHRSVSWYQQTPGQGLQFLFEYFSETQRNKGNFPGRFSGRQFSNSRSEMNVSTLELGDSALYLCASSFQNNEQFFGPGTRLTVL.

The gene calls are TRBV6-5 and TRBJ2-7; TRBD1 might be the D (7 bases). Trimming cost V 6 bases and J 3 bases, with 15 bases left between them. This CDR3 comprises 14 residues. Germline CDR1 is MNHEY and CDR2 is SVGAGI. In DNA form, the CDR3 reads TGTGCCAGCAGCCTTAACAGGGGACTCTACGAGCAGTACTTC. Translating it yields CASSLNRGLYEQYF.

This chain links TRBV3-1 (or the pseudogene TRBV3-2) with TRBJ1-5; D perhaps matches TRBD1 (6 bases). V was trimmed by 0 bases and J by 2 bases, leaving 14 bases between them. Germline values: CDR1 LGHDT, CDR2 YNNKEL (reference sequence). CDR3 length: 17 residues. CDR3 nucleotides: TGTGCCAGCAGCCAAGAGGGAGGGGGTCGCGGCAATCAGCCCCAGCATTTT. Its protein product is CASSQEGGGRGNQPQHF.

V and J are TRBV28 and TRBJ1-4; D not certain. V lost 3 bases to trimming and J lost 4 bases, with 9 bases between them. The CDR3 has 14 residues. Germline assignment: CDR1 MDHEN and CDR2 SYDVKM. CDR3 DNA: TGTGCCAGCAGTTTTTCGGCAGGTAATGAAAAACTGTTTTTT. Translated: CASSFSAGNEKLFF.

The chain recombines TRBV18 with TRBJ2-1; 8 bases line up with TRBD2. This CDR3 comprises 15 residues. The V segment lost 5 bases and the J segment 2 bases; nucleotides outside the gene matches: 5. Per the germline V gene, CDR1 is KGHSH and CDR2 is LQKENI. CDR3 nucleotide sequence: TGTGCCAGCTCATCGACTAGCGCTACCTACAATGAGCAGTTCTTC. Protein sequence: CASSSTSATYNEQFF.

V usage is TRBV3-1 (or the pseudogene TRBV3-2) and J usage is TRBJ2-2; D perhaps matches TRBD1 (5 bases). Per the germline V gene, CDR1 is LGHDT and CDR2 is YNNKEL (reference sequence). CDR3 length: 18 residues. Trimming cost V 1 base and J 3 bases, with 18 bases left between them. The CDR3 sequence is CASSQAGAGPVYTGELFF. DNA for the CDR3: TGTGCCAGCAGCCAAGCGGGTGCAGGGCCTGTCTACACCGGGGAGCTGTTTTTT.